These 6 T cell receptor beta chains share one sample of origin, sequenced in a study of CD8 T cells in ankylosing spondylitis (dated by TCRdb to about 2017). The library relied on 5' RACE. Sequencing used an Illumina HiSeq 2500. TCRdb reanalyzed the raw reads on its own, using fastp at Q25 for trimming and MiXCR for clone calling, and kept in-frame beta chains. Each CDR3 protein gets just one entry, which takes the most common genes and DNA from the rows behind it. The sample data list 700,000 or so distinct CDR3 sequences, and 15% to 20% of these were observed just once. Of the sample, about 19% is held by the ten largest clones. Paper-wide results and their limitations: Blood from ankylosing spondylitis patients appeared to be characterized by a TCR beta motif made up of under 10 highly homologous amino acid variants.

Their antigens are not known. Sequenced material: blood, either unsorted or a sorted T cell fraction (not recorded which). All receptors come from a male donor with ankylosing spondylitis.

The chain has TRBV3-1 and TRBJ1-4; 10 bases agree with TRBD1. Germline-derived CDR1 and CDR2 are LGHDT and YNNKEL (reference sequence). The CDR3 loop spans 15 amino acids. V was pared by 4 bases and J by 1 base, with 0 bases of the junction left unmatched. The CDR3 region has the DNA TGTGCCAGCAGCCGGACAGGGGGAACTAATGAAAAACTGTTTTTT. The encoded protein is CASSRTGGTNEKLFF.

This clonotype was detected only a few times. The chain links TRBV5-1 to TRBJ1-5; D gene uncertain. The CDR3 is made up of 15 amino acids. Germline values: CDR1 SGHRS, CDR2 YFSETQ. Trimming removed 5 bases at V and 0 bases at J, with 12 bases between. DNA for the CDR3: TGCGCCAGCAGGTTGACGCCGGATAGCAATCAGCCCCAGCATTTT. Translating gives CASRLTPDSNQPQHF.

This rearrangement joins TRBV18 to TRBJ1-2; possibly TRBD1 for D (5 bases). The ends were cut back, 2 bases at V and 2 bases at J, with 12 bases in the middle. The CDR3 is 15 amino acids. Germline V gene sequence: CDR1 KGHSH, CDR2 LQKENI. CDR3 loop: CASSPNRRENYGYTF. Here the CDR3 DNA reads TGTGCCAGCTCACCAAATCGCAGGGAGAACTATGGCTACACCTTC.

Only a few counts were recorded for this clonotype. The J gene is TRBJ1-1, the V gene TRBV4-2, with D perhaps TRBD1 (6 bases). Per germline, CDR1 LGHNA and CDR2 YNFKEQ. This CDR3 region has 16 residues. Between the trimmed V and J ends, which lost 1 base and 0 bases, there was a span of 12 bases. The CDR3, as DNA: TGTGCCAGCAGCCAAGTCAGGGGAGGAGTGAACACTGAAGCTTTCTTT. Its protein is CASSQVRGGVNTEAFF.

V gene TRBV7-6 combines with J gene TRBJ2-1, with D perhaps TRBD1 (6 bases). Germline V gene sequence: CDR1 SGHVS, CDR2 FNYEAQ. This CDR3 spans 15 amino acids. V was clipped by 4 bases and J by 5 bases, with 15 bases between them. In DNA, the CDR3 is TGTGCCAGCAGCTCAATTCCTCAGGGGAACAATGAGCAGTTCTTC. Translating gives CASSSIPQGNNEQFF.

In this sample, this clonotype turned up a few times. J is TRBJ2-7 and V is TRBV10-3; D is possibly TRBD2 (5 bases). The length of the CDR3 is 16 residues. Germline V lookup: CDR1 ENHRY, CDR2 SYGVKD. The germline V and J ends were trimmed by 3 bases and 0 bases, with 15 bases remaining between them. The CDR3: CAISESGKAYSYEQYF. CDR3 sequence (DNA): TGTGCCATCAGTGAATCGGGGAAGGCTTACTCCTACGAGCAGTACTTC.